This TCR beta chain was obtained from a study of monozygotic twins with inflammatory bowel disease. Study-level points and caveats: Among T cells, the various subtypes were not distinguishable. The sharing of clonotypes with others was lower in IBD patients than in healthy twins, especially with disease activity. Among patients, repertoires may have gained variability from differing immunosuppressive treatments.

On this clonotype: Its antigen is unknown.

The CDR3 spans 15 residues. Germline V lookup: CDR1 ENHRY, CDR2 SYGVKD. Each sample's cDNA came from eight separate reactions. One entry per CDR3 protein, without DNA, is what TCRdb gives after re-calling the 5' RACE reads. The specimen's table records 400,000 or so distinct CDR3 sequences. What was sequenced was blood. The chain has TRBV10-3 and TRBJ1-1; TCRdb calls TRBD1, which cannot be checked without DNA. The source of this sequence is a human donor with ulcerative colitis or Crohn's disease, or a healthy co-twin of an affected twin (not recorded which). Here the CDR3 reads CATVLDRGLNTEAFF.